These 23 T cell receptor beta chains originate from one sample sequenced in a study of CD8+ T cells in alopecia areata. Extracted RNA was reverse transcribed into cDNA, the sequencing template. Using immunoSEQ multiplex PCR, the repertoire was profiled, and TCRdb retains in-frame clones only, with some absent. The sample has some 2,600 clones, none seen only once; the top ten hold roughly 43%. What was sequenced was lesional skin. These receptors all come from a C3H/HeJ mouse with alopecia areata. The strain is characterized by the MHC haplotype H2-k.

Only a few counts were recorded for this clone. Gene names and germline refer to mouse. The sample holds other DNA sequences that translate to the same CDR3. CDR3 DNA, as far as it was read: TGTGCTAGCGGGACAGACCAAAAC. Translation: CASGTDQN. The whole CDR3 protein is CASGTDQNTLYF. The chain combines TRBV29 with TRBJ2-4; 7 bases are shared with TRBD1. The read ends 4 residues before the CDR3 terminus; that terminus is restored from the germline J gene. Germline V gene data show CDR1 as MSHET and CDR2 as SYDVDS. After removal of 8 bases from V and 3 bases from J, the junction contained 2 bases not matched to a gene. The CDR3 has 12 residues.

This clone was seen repeatedly, ten times or more. Gene labels here are mouse ones. With the read ending 4 residues before the CDR3 end, the germline J gene is used to fill in that end. This chain uses TRBV13-3 with TRBJ1-4; D is perhaps TRBD1 (6 bases). Germline values: CDR1 NNHDY, CDR2 SYVADS. V lost 4 bases and J 3 bases, leaving 10 bases between the germline ends. There are 14 residues in the CDR3. The sequenced CDR3 bases are TGTGCCAGCAGTAACAGGGCTCCCAACGAA. It is translated as CASSNRAPNE. From start to end, the CDR3 is CASSNRAPNERLFF.

This clone is medium-sized (0.01 to 0.1%). Any gene name here is a mouse gene name. Read coverage stops 4 residues before the CDR3 terminus; the germline J gene supplies the remainder. V usage is TRBV1 and J usage is TRBJ2-2; maybe TRBD1 (5 bases). This CDR3 is 15 amino acids long. The V end was cut by 1 base, the J end by 2 bases, with 8 bases between. From germline, CDR1 is NSQYPW and CDR2 LRSPGD (reference sequence). The DNA read from the CDR3 is TGCACCTGCAGTGCAGCTGGACACAACACCGGG. Residues: CTCSAAGHNTG. The CDR3 in its entirety is CTCSAAGHNTGQLYF. Full variable domain (rest looked up from reference TRBV1 and TRBJ2-2): VTLLEQNPRWRLVPRGQAVNLRCILKNSQYPWMSWYQQDLQKQLQWLFTLRSPGDKEVKSLPGADYLATRVTDTELRLQVANMSQGRTLYCTCSAAGHNTGQLYFGEGSKLTVL.

This clone was seen ten or more times. The genes are named according to mouse. The read gets to within 4 residues of the CDR3 end, and the germline J gene fills in the rest. The chain has TRBV19 and TRBJ2-4, with TRBD2 matching over 8 bases. V lost 2 bases and J lost 3; bases outside the gene matches: 2. The CDR3 runs 14 residues. Germline V gene sequence: CDR1 FNHDT, CDR2 SITEND (reference sequence). The covered CDR3 bases are TGTGCCAGCAGTATGATGGGGGGGCAAAAC. Translation: CASSMMGGQN. The entire CDR3 is CASSMMGGQNTLYF.

This clone was counted ten times or more. Gene names follow the mouse nomenclature. Read data end 4 residues before the CDR3 end; the end is taken from the germline J gene. This chain uses TRBV5 with TRBJ1-4, with D possibly matching TRBD1 (6 bases). CDR3 length: 16 amino acids. The ends were cut back, 4 bases at V and 0 bases at J, with 12 bases in the middle. Germline V gene sequence: CDR1 LGHNA, CDR2 YNLKQL (reference sequence). The DNA read from the CDR3 is TGTGCCAGCAGCCGCTCCAGGGGAATTTCCAACGAA. Protein product: CASSRSRGISNE. Given in full, the CDR3 is CASSRSRGISNERLFF.

This clone showed up many times. Mouse names are used for the genes. The CDR3 goes on 4 residues after the read ends, and that part is filled in from the germline J gene. The gene calls are TRBV13-1 and TRBJ2-1; 8 bases fit TRBD2. Germline-derived CDR1 and CDR2 are NSHNY and SYGAGN. V shed 2 bases, J shed 4 bases, and the junction held 5 bases outside the gene matches. This CDR3 spans 15 amino acids. The CDR3 protein is CASSEGGGAYAEQFF. The CDR3 bases that were read are TGTGCCAGCAGTGAAGGGGGGGGCGCTTATGCT.

This clone was observed at least ten times. Gene names follow the mouse nomenclature. With the read ending 4 residues before the CDR3 end, the germline J gene is used to fill in that end. The J gene is TRBJ1-1, the V gene TRBV13-1; TRBD1 might be the D (5 bases). With 3 bases removed from V and 0 bases from J, the gap between germline ends came to 6 bases. The CDR3 sequence is 13 residues long. Germline V CDR1 and CDR2: NSHNY, SYGAGN. The CDR3 bases that were read are TGTGCCAGCAGTGGGACACCAAACACA. Translation: CASSGTPNT. The whole CDR3 region reads CASSGTPNTEVFF.

This clone was counted many times. Here the gene names and germline are mouse. The read terminates 4 residues ahead of where the CDR3 ends, so the germline J gene completes it. The chain couples TRBV5 to TRBJ2-7; the D is unclear. The CDR3 is 14 residues long. The V end lost 3 bases, the J end lost 0 bases, and 9 bases lay between the germline ends. Germline lookup yields CDR1 LGHNA and CDR2 YNLKQL (reference sequence). The sequenced CDR3 bases are TGTGCCAGCAGCCACGACTCGAGCTCCTAT. Protein sequence: CASSHDSSSY. From start to end, the CDR3 is CASSHDSSSYEQYF.

This clone was counted only a few times. Given a far larger clone just one base away, this is likely a sequencing read error. Mouse germline and gene names are used. The CDR3 end lies 4 residues beyond the end of the read and is filled in from the germline J gene. This specimen includes other DNA sequences encoding the same CDR3. This chain uses TRBV31 with TRBJ2-1; the match to TRBD2 covers 8 bases. The CDR3 loop spans 16 amino acids. Germline V gene data show CDR1 as GKSSPN and CDR2 as SITVG. J lost 1 base, V lost 0 bases, and 5 bases had no gene match. CDR3 DNA, as far as it was read: TGTGCCTGGAGTCTGAGGGACTGGCCCAACTATGCT. Protein: CAWSLRDWPNYA. The whole CDR3 sequence reads CAWSLRDWPNYAEQFF.

In its sample, this clone was seen many times. Gene names and germline match the mouse. The sequence runs out 4 residues before the end of the CDR3; the remainder is reconstructed from the germline J gene. This chain joins TRBV29 and TRBJ2-3; D is ambiguous. Looked up from germline, CDR1 is MSHET and CDR2 is SYDVDS. The CDR3 spans 14 residues. V shed 3 bases and J shed 0 bases, with 7 bases lying between them. CDR3 in amino acids: CASSFSGSAETLYF. Incomplete CDR3 DNA: TGTGCTAGCAGTTTTTCTGGAAGTGCAGAA.

This clone was recorded many times. Germline and genes: mouse. Read sequence stops 4 residues before the CDR3 end, and the germline J gene provides the missing end. The genes are TRBV19 and TRBJ2-7, with D perhaps matching TRBD2 (7 bases). Trimming stripped 0 bases from V and 3 bases from J, with 13 bases between. The CDR3 runs 15 residues. Germline V lookup: CDR1 FNHDT, CDR2 SITEND (reference sequence). CDR3: CASSIEGGVLYEQYF. Incomplete CDR3 DNA: TGTGCCAGCAGTATAGAGGGGGGCGTCCTCTAT.

In this sample, this clone turned up a few times. The gene names here belong to mouse. The CDR3 region is CASRMGVYEQYF. The part of the CDR3 DNA that was read is TGTGCCAGCAGGATGGGGGTCTAT. This rearrangement joins TRBV3 to TRBJ2-7; D perhaps matches TRBD2 (6 bases). The read terminates 4 residues ahead of where the CDR3 ends, so the germline J gene completes it. The CDR3 has 12 amino acids. CDR1 and CDR2 (germline): SNHLY, FYNGKV (reference sequence). V was cut by 6 bases and J by 3 bases, with 9 bases left in between.

In this sample, this clone turned up a few times. The genes and germline here are from mouse. The observed sequence ends 4 residues before the CDR3 terminus, with the missing tail filled in from the germline J gene. The rearrangement joins TRBV13-2 to TRBJ1-2; a weak D match, TRBD1 (5 bases). The CDR3 sequence is 13 residues long. Looked up from germline, CDR1 is NNHNN and CDR2 is SYGAGS (reference sequence). CDR3 DNA, as far as it was read: TGTGCCAGCGGTGATGGGGGGTCGGGC. Its protein is CASGDGGSG. The full-length CDR3 reads as CASGDGGSGDYTF.

By proportion, this clone is medium-sized. Gene names and germline match the mouse. Coverage ceases 4 residues before the CDR3 finishes, and the germline J gene fills in the end. The chain has TRBV17 and TRBJ2-1, with 7 bases fitting TRBD1. This CDR3 comprises 13 residues. Germline trimming cut 5 bases from V and 3 bases from J; bases unmatched to any gene: 1. The germline V gene has CDR1 MNHDT and CDR2 YYDKIL. CDR3 sequence reads: CASSPGGYAEQFF. CDR3 bases read: TGTGCTAGCAGTCCAGGGGGCTATGCT.

In the case of this clone: The gene symbols are mouse symbols. The read finishes 4 residues shy of the CDR3 end, and the germline J gene is used to complete it. The J gene is TRBJ2-7, the V gene TRBV19; TRBD1 might be the D (7 bases). V was shortened by 4 bases and J by 2 bases, with 13 bases between the two germline ends. The CDR3 is made up of 14 amino acids. Germline assignment: CDR1 FNHDT and CDR2 SITEND (reference sequence). CDR3 DNA (partial): TGTGCCAGCAGTCATCTCAGGGGGGCCTAT. It is translated as CASSHLRGAY. The CDR3 reads in full as CASSHLRGAYEQYF. Drawing the rest from reference TRBV19 and TRBJ2-7, the complete variable domain is GGIITQTPKFLIGQEGQKLTLKCQQNFNHDTMYWYRQDSGKGLRLIYYSITENDLQKGDLSEGYDASREKKSSFSLTVTSAQKNEMAVFLCASSHLRGAYEQYFGPGTRLTVL.

Many counts were recorded for this clone. The gene names given are mouse names. Sequencing ends 4 residues short of the CDR3 end; the germline J gene provides the rest. The chain links TRBV13-2 to TRBJ2-2; 7 bases map to TRBD1. V trimming: 0 bases; J trimming: 4 bases; junction bases outside the gene matches: 0. The CDR3 runs to 14 residues. Germline CDR1 is NNHNN and CDR2 is SYGAGS (reference sequence). CDR3 protein: CASGDAGGTGQLYF. CDR3 bases read: TGTGCCAGCGGTGATGCAGGGGGCACCGGG.

This clone has ten or more counts. Here the gene names and germline are mouse. Read coverage stops 4 residues before the CDR3 terminus; the germline J gene supplies the remainder. The gene calls are TRBV13-1 and TRBJ2-4; a possible D gene is TRBD1 (7 bases). V dropped 2 bases and J dropped 0 bases, with 19 bases sitting between them. Germline V lookup: CDR1 NSHNY, CDR2 SYGAGN. This CDR3 region has 18 residues. CDR3 in amino acids: CASSDEGAQGYSQNTLYF. CDR3 DNA, as far as it was read: TGTGCCAGCAGTGACGAGGGGGCGCAGGGGTATAGTCAAAAC.

This clone was seen repeatedly, ten times or more. All gene names here are mouse names. The read terminates 4 residues ahead of where the CDR3 ends, so the germline J gene completes it. This sequence joins TRBV13-2 and TRBJ1-4; 9 nucleotides agree with TRBD1. Germline CDR1 and CDR2: NNHNN and SYGAGS (reference sequence). Trimming took 3 bases from V and 3 from J; bases not matched to a gene: 6. This CDR3 comprises 16 residues. CDR3 loop: CASGARQGEANERLFF. CDR3 DNA (partial): TGTGCCAGCGGTGCCCGACAGGGGGAGGCCAACGAA.

This clone was seen more than once but under ten times. This may come from a read error, since a much larger clone is one base off. The listed genes are named as in mouse. CDR3 sequence reads: CASSRPRGDYAEQFF. The part of the CDR3 DNA that was read is TGTGCCAGCTCCCGTCCCAGGGGAGACTATGCT. The chain recombines TRBV31 with TRBJ2-1; D might be TRBD1 (6 bases). Read sequence stops 4 residues before the CDR3 end, and the germline J gene provides the missing end. CDR1 and CDR2 from the germline V gene are GKSSPN and SITVG. The CDR3 is made up of 15 amino acids. V was clipped by 8 bases and J by 2 bases, with 19 bases between them. The full variable domain, rest sourced from reference TRBV31 and TRBJ2-1, is AQTIHQWPVAEIKAVGSPLSLGCTIKGKSSPNLYWYWQATGGTLQQLFYSITVGQVESVVQLNLSASRPKDDQFILSTEKLLLSHSGFYLCASSRPRGDYAEQFFGPGTRLTVL.

This clone has a count of ten or more. Gene names and germline refer to mouse. The CDR3 extends 4 residues past the end of the read, so its final part is completed from the germline J gene. The chain carries TRBV13-2 and TRBJ1-4; 10 bases match TRBD1. Trimming at V came to 5 bases and at J to 3 bases, leaving 1 base not matched to a gene. The CDR3 sequence is 14 residues long. Looked up from germline, CDR1 is NNHNN and CDR2 is SYGAGS (reference sequence). The sequenced part of the CDR3 DNA is TGTGCCAGCGGGACAGGGGGCGCCAACGAA. Amino acid sequence: CASGTGGANE. The full CDR3 sequence reads CASGTGGANERLFF.

This clone was recorded a few times. These gene names are mouse names. The read stops 4 residues short of the end of the CDR3; the missing end is completed from the germline J gene. The gene calls are TRBV13-2 and TRBJ2-1; TRBD1 agrees at 9 bases. Looked up from germline, CDR1 is NNHNN and CDR2 is SYGAGS (reference sequence). The CDR3 is 15 residues long. The sequenced part of the CDR3 DNA is TGTGCCAGCGGTGATGCCGGGACAGGGACGACT. Translated: CASGDAGTGTT. The complete CDR3 reads CASGDAGTGTTEQFF.

This clone is termed medium-sized (0.01 to 0.1%). Gene names are mouse gene names. The read terminates 4 residues ahead of where the CDR3 ends, so the germline J gene completes it. The V gene is TRBV16, the J gene TRBJ2-4; tentative D call: TRBD1 (7 bases). The CDR3 has 16 residues. V lost 0 bases and J lost 0, with 10 bases in between. CDR1 and CDR2 (germline): SGHSA, FRNQAP. CDR3: CASSLERGRSQNTLYF. Incomplete CDR3 DNA: TGTGCAAGCAGCTTAGAGAGGGGGCGAAGTCAAAAC. Full variable domain (rest looked up from reference TRBV16 and TRBJ2-4): NAGVIQTPRHKVTGKGQEATLWCEPISGHSAVFWYRQTIVQGLEFLTYFRNQAPIDDSGMPKERFSAQMPNQSHSTLKIQSTQPQDSAVYLCASSLERGRSQNTLYFGAGTRLSVL.

This clone was detected many times. All gene names here are mouse names. The missing CDR3 end, 4 residues past where the read stops, is filled in from the germline J gene. This chain joins TRBV4 and TRBJ2-7; 12 bases match TRBD1. In germline, CDR1 is LGHDT, CDR2 YNNKQL (reference sequence). The CDR3 runs to 17 residues. The V and J ends lost 5 bases and 0 bases, in that order; junction bases with no gene match: 8. The CDR3 sequence is CASSLRDRGRNSYEQYF. CDR3 bases read: TGTGCCAGCAGCCTCCGGGACAGGGGGCGCAACTCCTAT.